This T cell receptor beta chain was found in a study of T-cell memory formation after mild COVID-19. Note on this clonotype: Its antigen is not known.

MiXCR was run by TCRdb on the 5' RACE reads, yielding one entry per CDR3 protein. The sample consists of approximately 300,000 distinct CDR3 sequences, 15% to 20% of them appearing once. Whole-study findings and limits: Researchers found some responding clones in pre-infection memory, a sign that cross-reactive memory joined.

J was trimmed by 1 base and V by 3 bases; bases with no gene match: 2. CDR1 and CDR2 from the germline V gene are SGHRS and YFSETQ. This CDR3 contains 14 residues. The sequence came from a man younger than 35 who had mild COVID-19 (a few samples of this study predate the infection). Cell type and time point are not known. V usage is TRBV5-1 and J usage is TRBJ1-1; 8 nucleotides agree with TRBD1. Material for sequencing was PBMCs or a T cell subset sorted from them (not recorded which). The CDR3 loop is CASSWDRPNTEAFF. CDR3 coding DNA: TGCGCCAGCAGCTGGGACAGGCCGAACACTGAAGCTTTCTTT.